The present TCR beta chain was sequenced within a study of control samples from healthy donors and cancer patients (dated by TCRdb to the early 2020s). Library preparation used the immunoSEQ multiplex PCR assay. TCRdb retrieved this table from immuneACCESS and kept in-frame rearrangements only. Not all clones are present; in checked studies, unresolved V genes account for under half, and no reason is known for the remainder. In all, the sample holds 400,000 to 500,000 clones, and roughly 90% of those were seen once. Of the sample, around 6.8% falls within the top ten clones. As concerns this clone: This receptor's antigen is unknown. Base qualities are missing; no much larger clone stands one base away.

V gives up 0 bases and J gives up 0 bases, and the segment between their germline ends measures 9 bases. The CDR3 covers 16 residues, taking in both the cysteine and the phenylalanine. The retained sequence is limited to the CDR3, 48 bases, with the frame set at the first base. The germline V gene yields SGDLS for CDR1 and YYNGEE for CDR2. The clonotype comes from a man aged 40-50 years with head and neck cancer. Material: PBMCs. The V and J genes are TRBV9 and TRBJ2-2; D gene: possibly TRBD2, on 5 matching bases. CDR3 sequence: CASSVARTSNTGELFF. The DNA sequence is TGTGCCAGCAGCGTAGCAAGGACTTCGAACACCGGGGAGCTGTTTTTT. Where the CDR3 stops, the reference TRBV9 and TRBJ2-2 genes take over; the full variable domain is DSGVTQTPKHLITATGQRVTLRCSPRSGDLSVYWYQQSLDQGLQFLIQYYNGEERAKGNILERFSAQQFPDLHSELNLSSLELGDSALYFCASSVARTSNTGELFFGEGSRLTVL.